Reported below is one T cell receptor beta chain. Its antigen remains unknown. V was pared by 2 bases and J by 3 bases, with 19 bases between. The CDR3 runs to 17 residues. Per germline, CDR1 MGHDK and CDR2 SYGVNS. The data belong to a study of CD4+ T cells in melanoma. Study results and limitations: CD8+ T cell, macrophage and B cell function reportedly correlated with neoantigen-specific CD4+ T cells. Neoantigen-specific CD4+ T cells in melanoma reportedly had diverse differentiation states.

Here immunoSEQ multiplex PCR was the method, and the copy in TCRdb shows in-frame clones only, minus some. Here the sample spans 50,000 to 60,000 clones, over 60% being singletons. This TCR was recovered from a human donor with melanoma. Sequenced: tumor tissue. The chain is built from TRBV25-1 and TRBJ1-2; D may be TRBD1 (5 bases). The CDR3 nucleotides read TGTGCCAGCAGTGAAAGTTCGTTCTCCGACAGAGACTATGGCTACACCTTC. Translation: CASSESSFSDRDYGYTF.